This T cell receptor beta chain came from a study of CD4 T cells in relation to SARS-CoV-2 and coronaviruses. Study overall: ViraFEST: approximately 10-day antigen culture of PBMCs, then TCR beta CDR3 sequencing. Notes on the study in general: Samples before the pandemic and after infection were not matched within any donor. No crossreactivity against non-spike viral proteins was tested here.

In germline, CDR1 is SEHNR, CDR2 FQNEAQ (reference sequence). V lost 5 bases and J 0 bases, leaving 8 bases between the germline ends. This CDR3 contains 14 residues. Assay: immunoSEQ multiplex PCR; the TCRdb copy retains only in-frame clones and omits some. The table shows around 41,000 clones, with over 70% occurring only once. Notes on this clone: Its target is not known.

Sorted naive or memory CD4+ cells met CEF peptides for under eleven days. This receptor was taken from an adult with COVID-19. The rearrangement joins TRBV7-9 to TRBJ2-1; D possibly corresponds to TRBD2 (6 bases). Sequencing was carried out using naive CD4+ T cells from PBMCs, cultured in vitro. The subset here: naive CD4+ T cells isolated by negative enrichment. In DNA form, the CDR3 reads TGTGCCAGCAGCGCGGGAACCTCCTACAATGAGCAGTTCTTC. This sequence encodes CASSAGTSYNEQFF.